These T cell receptor beta chains were read from a single sample in a study of control samples from healthy donors and cancer patients. Sequencing was performed with immunoSEQ multiplex PCR; in TCRdb, only in-frame clones are kept and a portion is missing. Of 260,000 or so clones detected, more than 65% appear once; the ten largest clones hold about 14%. Sequencing was carried out using PBMCs. These receptors originate from a woman aged 60-70 years with lung cancer. Both conserved end residues are part of each CDR3. Fields, in order: clone size, V gene, D gene, J gene, CDR3 DNA, CDR3 protein. The D gene is left open where the match is weak. Not all rows give a size; the values are once, few, many and, for expanded clones, a class.

clone_size: -; v_call: TRBV5-1; d_call: -; j_call: TRBJ2-5; cdr3_nt: TGCGCCAGCAGCTTGGGGTCTAAAGTGGGGGAGACCCAGTACTTC; cdr3_aa: CASSLGSKVGETQYF
clone_size: many; v_call: TRBV29-1; d_call: -; j_call: TRBJ2-2; cdr3_nt: TGCAGCGTTGAAGATCAACAAGTCACCGGGGAGCTGTTTTTT; cdr3_aa: CSVEDQQVTGELFF
clone_size: -; v_call: TRBV3-1/TRBV3-2; d_call: -; j_call: TRBJ1-2; cdr3_nt: TGTGCCAGCAGCCAAGAGGGGACGGGACAAGCTATGGGCTACACCTTC; cdr3_aa: CASSQEGTGQAMGYTF
clone_size: -; v_call: TRBV5-1; d_call: -; j_call: TRBJ1-6; cdr3_nt: TGCGCCAGCAGCTTGGTGGGGGGGCAAAATTCACCCCTCCACTTT; cdr3_aa: CASSLVGGQNSPLHF
clone_size: -; v_call: TRBV7-8; d_call: TRBD2; j_call: TRBJ2-7; cdr3_nt: TGTGCCAGCAGCTTAGCGTTGTCTAGCGGATCCTACGAGCAGTACTTC; cdr3_aa: CASSLALSSGSYEQYF
clone_size: -; v_call: TRBV4-1; d_call: -; j_call: TRBJ1-1; cdr3_nt: TGCGCCAGCAGCCAAGATCGGACCGACACTGAAGCTTTCTTT; cdr3_aa: CASSQDRTDTEAFF
clone_size: -; v_call: TRBV30; d_call: -; j_call: TRBJ1-5; cdr3_nt: TGTGCCTGGAGTAGAGGGGATAATCAGCCCCAGCATTTT; cdr3_aa: CAWSRGDNQPQHF
clone_size: -; v_call: TRBV19; d_call: -; j_call: TRBJ2-5; cdr3_nt: TGTGCCAGTAGCCGCGAGGAGACCCAGTACTTC; cdr3_aa: CASSREETQYF
clone_size: -; v_call: TRBV6-5; d_call: -; j_call: TRBJ1-1; cdr3_nt: TGTGCCAGCAGTAGTACAGGGTTTGGTAGCACTGAAGCTTTCTTT; cdr3_aa: CASSSTGFGSTEAFF
clone_size: -; v_call: TRBV30; d_call: TRBD2; j_call: TRBJ2-2; cdr3_nt: TGTGCCTGGGGGGGACTAGCGGGACCGAACACCGGGGAGCTGTTTTTT; cdr3_aa: CAWGGLAGPNTGELFF
clone_size: -; v_call: TRBV12-5; d_call: -; j_call: TRBJ2-4; cdr3_nt: TGTGCTAGTGGTCCCTCGGGCGGCAAAAACATTCAGTACTTC; cdr3_aa: CASGPSGGKNIQYF
clone_size: -; v_call: TRBV7-9; d_call: -; j_call: TRBJ1-3; cdr3_nt: TGTGCCAGCAGCTTAGACGGGGGTCTGGCTGGAAACACCATATATTTT; cdr3_aa: CASSLDGGLAGNTIYF
clone_size: -; v_call: TRBV3-1/TRBV3-2; d_call: -; j_call: TRBJ1-3; cdr3_nt: TGTGCCAGCAGCCAAGATCCCAGCAGAAACACCATATATTTT; cdr3_aa: CASSQDPSRNTIYF
clone_size: -; v_call: TRBV6-5; d_call: TRBD1; j_call: TRBJ2-7; cdr3_nt: TGTGCCAGCAGCAAAGAGACAGGGGGTTCCTACGAGCAGTACTTC; cdr3_aa: CASSKETGGSYEQYF
clone_size: -; v_call: TRBV5-1; d_call: TRBD1; j_call: TRBJ2-7; cdr3_nt: TGCGCCAGCAGCCCTCGGACAGGTCCGTCCTACGAGCAGTACTTC; cdr3_aa: CASSPRTGPSYEQYF
clone_size: -; v_call: TRBV7-9; d_call: -; j_call: TRBJ1-1; cdr3_nt: TGTGCCAGCAGCTTAGTGTCACAGGGCATCACTGAAGCTTTCTTT; cdr3_aa: CASSLVSQGITEAFF
clone_size: few; v_call: TRBV2; d_call: TRBD2; j_call: TRBJ2-3; cdr3_nt: TGTGCCAGCTCAAAACTAGCGTCTAGCACAGATACGCAGTATTTT; cdr3_aa: CASSKLASSTDTQYF
clone_size: -; v_call: TRBV5-4; d_call: TRBD1; j_call: TRBJ2-5; cdr3_nt: TGTGCCAGCACCCCAAGGACAGGGGGTGGAGAGACCCAGTACTTC; cdr3_aa: CASTPRTGGGETQYF
clone_size: -; v_call: TRBV6-2/TRBV6-3; d_call: TRBD1; j_call: TRBJ1-2; cdr3_nt: TGTGCCAGCAGTTACGGGACAGGGGCTAACTATGGCTACACCTTC; cdr3_aa: CASSYGTGANYGYTF
clone_size: -; v_call: TRBV5-4; d_call: TRBD1; j_call: TRBJ2-7; cdr3_nt: TGTGCCAGCAGCGGTAGGACAGGGGCGTCCTACGAGCAGTACTTC; cdr3_aa: CASSGRTGASYEQYF
clone_size: -; v_call: TRBV24-1; d_call: TRBD2; j_call: TRBJ2-1; cdr3_nt: TGTGCCACCAGTGGGGGCGGGAGGTCATACAATGAGCAGTTCTTC; cdr3_aa: CATSGGGRSYNEQFF
clone_size: -; v_call: TRBV7-3; d_call: -; j_call: TRBJ2-5; cdr3_nt: TGTGCCAGCAGCTTAGGGGGGAGAGAGACCCAGTACTTC; cdr3_aa: CASSLGGRETQYF
clone_size: -; v_call: TRBV7-3; d_call: TRBD1; j_call: TRBJ1-2; cdr3_nt: TGTGCCAGCAGCTTAGGCCCAGGGGGGAACTATGGCTACACCTTC; cdr3_aa: CASSLGPGGNYGYTF
clone_size: -; v_call: TRBV19; d_call: TRBD1; j_call: TRBJ2-5; cdr3_nt: TGTGCCAGTGGTCACGGAAGAGGGACAGGGGTCGAAGAGACCCAGTACTTC; cdr3_aa: CASGHGRGTGVEETQYF
clone_size: -; v_call: TRBV7-8; d_call: TRBD1; j_call: TRBJ2-7; cdr3_nt: TGTGCCAGCAGCTTAGCTGCAACAGGGGCGGTAGAGCAGTACTTC; cdr3_aa: CASSLAATGAVEQYF
clone_size: once; v_call: TRBV2; d_call: -; j_call: TRBJ1-2; cdr3_nt: TGTGCCAGCAGTGAGCGAAGCTATGGCTACACCTTC; cdr3_aa: CASSERSYGYTF
clone_size: -; v_call: TRBV5-6; d_call: TRBD2; j_call: TRBJ2-1; cdr3_nt: TGTGCCAGCAGCTTGCCTAGCGGGAATGAGCAGTTCTTC; cdr3_aa: CASSLPSGNEQFF
clone_size: -; v_call: TRBV29-1; d_call: TRBD2; j_call: TRBJ2-1; cdr3_nt: TGCAGCGTCCTAACACTAGCGGGGGGGCTTCCCAATGAGCAGTTCTTC; cdr3_aa: CSVLTLAGGLPNEQFF
clone_size: -; v_call: TRBV4-1; d_call: -; j_call: TRBJ1-1; cdr3_nt: TGCGCCAGCAGCCTACAGGGAGGTGGCACTGAAGCTTTCTTT; cdr3_aa: CASSLQGGGTEAFF
clone_size: -; v_call: TRBV5-1; d_call: TRBD2; j_call: TRBJ2-3; cdr3_nt: TGCGCCAGCAAGGCGGGCAGCGGGGGGTCGACAGATACGCAGTATTTT; cdr3_aa: CASKAGSGGSTDTQYF
clone_size: -; v_call: TRBV5-6; d_call: -; j_call: TRBJ1-1; cdr3_nt: TGTGCCAGCAGCTTGGATGGGTTGGGTACTGAAGCTTTCTTT; cdr3_aa: CASSLDGLGTEAFF
clone_size: -; v_call: TRBV6-2/TRBV6-3; d_call: -; j_call: TRBJ1-3; cdr3_nt: TGTGCCAGCAGTTACTCGGCCGCCTTTTCACCTACCTCTGGAAACACCATATATTTT; cdr3_aa: CASSYSAAFSPTSGNTIYF
clone_size: -; v_call: TRBV9; d_call: -; j_call: TRBJ2-1; cdr3_nt: TGTGCCAGCAGCGTAGGTCTGCCGAGCTCCTACAATGAGCAGTTCTTC; cdr3_aa: CASSVGLPSSYNEQFF
clone_size: once; v_call: TRBV7-3; d_call: -; j_call: TRBJ2-1; cdr3_nt: TGTGCCAGCAGCGGGGGGCTTGGGTACAATGAGCAGTTCTTC; cdr3_aa: CASSGGLGYNEQFF
clone_size: -; v_call: TRBV4-1; d_call: -; j_call: TRBJ2-3; cdr3_nt: TGCGCCAGCAGCCAAGAAAGGGGCGGCCCTAGCACAGATACGCAGTATTTT; cdr3_aa: CASSQERGGPSTDTQYF
clone_size: -; v_call: TRBV4-2; d_call: -; j_call: TRBJ2-7; cdr3_nt: TGTGCCAGCAGCCAAGCTGCGGTTTGGAACTACGAGCAGTACTTC; cdr3_aa: CASSQAAVWNYEQYF
clone_size: -; v_call: TRBV5-1; d_call: -; j_call: TRBJ1-1; cdr3_nt: TGCGCCAGCAGCTCCAGGGCGAACACTGAAGCTTTCTTT; cdr3_aa: CASSSRANTEAFF
clone_size: -; v_call: TRBV9; d_call: TRBD2; j_call: TRBJ2-2; cdr3_nt: TGTGCCAGCAGCGTAGGTAGCGGGGGCACCGGGGAGCTGTTTTTT; cdr3_aa: CASSVGSGGTGELFF
clone_size: -; v_call: TRBV6-4; d_call: -; j_call: TRBJ1-2; cdr3_nt: TGTGCCAGCAGGATACAGGGTGGCTATGGCTACACCTTC; cdr3_aa: CASRIQGGYGYTF
clone_size: -; v_call: TRBV28; d_call: TRBD1; j_call: TRBJ2-7; cdr3_nt: TGTGCCAGCAGTTTATTGGGGACAGGGAACGAGCAGTACTTC; cdr3_aa: CASSLLGTGNEQYF
clone_size: -; v_call: TRBV5-1; d_call: -; j_call: TRBJ2-6; cdr3_nt: TGCGCCAGCAGCTTAGGGACTTCCGGGGCCAACGTCCTGACTTTC; cdr3_aa: CASSLGTSGANVLTF
clone_size: -; v_call: TRBV6-4; d_call: -; j_call: TRBJ2-6; cdr3_nt: TGTGCCAGCAGTGACTCCGGGGGCTCTGGGGCCAACGTCCTGACTTTC; cdr3_aa: CASSDSGGSGANVLTF
clone_size: -; v_call: TRBV9; d_call: -; j_call: TRBJ2-7; cdr3_nt: TGTGCCAGCAGCGTAGAGGTTTCCTCGTCCGAGCAGTACTTC; cdr3_aa: CASSVEVSSSEQYF